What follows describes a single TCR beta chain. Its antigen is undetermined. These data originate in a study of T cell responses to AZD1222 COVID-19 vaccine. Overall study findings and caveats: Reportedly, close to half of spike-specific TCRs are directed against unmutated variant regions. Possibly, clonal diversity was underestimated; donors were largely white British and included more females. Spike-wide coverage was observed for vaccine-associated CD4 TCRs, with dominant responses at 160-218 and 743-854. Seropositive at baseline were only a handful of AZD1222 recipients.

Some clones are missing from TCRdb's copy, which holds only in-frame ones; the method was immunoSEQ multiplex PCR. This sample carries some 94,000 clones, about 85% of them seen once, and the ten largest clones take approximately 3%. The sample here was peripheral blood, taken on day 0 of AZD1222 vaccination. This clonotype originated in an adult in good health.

The DNA for the CDR3 is TGTGCCAGCAGCTTACTGCGGGACAGGGGGATCTACGAGCAGTACTTC. This sequence encodes CASSLLRDRGIYEQYF. The J gene is TRBJ2-7, the V gene TRBV7-9; 11 nucleotides line up with TRBD1. The CDR3 has 16 amino acids. The junction had 6 bases not matched to a gene; V was cut back by 2 bases and J by 3 bases. CDR1 and CDR2 (germline): SEHNR, FQNEAQ (reference sequence).